This TCR beta chain was identified during a study of T cell repertoires in cytomegalovirus infection. TCRdb itself ran the reads through MiXCR, one entry per CDR3 protein. The sample records roughly 300,000 distinct CDR3 sequences, more than 8% being singletons. A few counts support this clonotype. The CDR3 runs to 13 residues. CDR1 SGHKS and CDR2 YYEKEE come from the germline V gene (reference sequence). The V gene lost 4 bases and the J gene lost 5 bases, with 10 bases spanning the gap. The genes are TRBV5-5 and TRBJ2-1; D gene uncertain. Material for sequencing was PBMCs. The sequence came from a human donor in good health (CMV status not recorded). Some clones in this sample may be carry-over from other donors' samples. CDR3 nucleotide sequence: TGTGCCAGCAGCCCTATGACCCACAATGAGCAGTTCTTC. Translated, it gives CASSPMTHNEQFF.